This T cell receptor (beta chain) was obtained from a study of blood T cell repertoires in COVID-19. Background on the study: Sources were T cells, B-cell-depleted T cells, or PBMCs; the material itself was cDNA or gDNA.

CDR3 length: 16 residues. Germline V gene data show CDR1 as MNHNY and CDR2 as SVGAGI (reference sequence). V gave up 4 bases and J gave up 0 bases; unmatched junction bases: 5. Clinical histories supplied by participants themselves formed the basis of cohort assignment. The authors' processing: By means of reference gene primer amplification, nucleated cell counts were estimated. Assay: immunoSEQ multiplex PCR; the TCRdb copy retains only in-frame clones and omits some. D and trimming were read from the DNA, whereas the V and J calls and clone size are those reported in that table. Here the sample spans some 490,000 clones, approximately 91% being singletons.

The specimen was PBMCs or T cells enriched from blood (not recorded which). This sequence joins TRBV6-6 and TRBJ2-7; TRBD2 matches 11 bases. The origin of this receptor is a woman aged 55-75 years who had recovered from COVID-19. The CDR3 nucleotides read TGTGCCAGCAGTTCCGGACTAGCGGGTAACTCCTACGAGCAGTACTTC. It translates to CASSSGLAGNSYEQYF.